The next 28 T cell receptor beta chains were all read from a single sample in a study of regulatory T cells in long-lasting Graves disease. Stated time point: newly diagnosed GD, antithyroid drugs for less than 3 months. PBMC RNA served as the TCR library source. CDR3-region Arm-PCR and iRepertoire HTBI primers produced the TCR beta libraries. TCRdb re-called the multiplex PCR reads with MiXCR, one entry per CDR3 protein. The data hold approximately 400,000 distinct CDR3 sequences, with about 15% observed a single time. This same sample was also taken into another study, of T cells in Graves' hyperthyroidism and ophthalmopathy.

The sequences come from peripheral blood mononuclear cells (PBMCs), collected at new diagnosis, from a patient treated with antithyroid drugs. The receptor source for this set is a woman aged 35 to 49 with Graves disease.

This clonotype was recorded many times. The CDR3 DNA follows: TGTGCCAGCAGCCAACGGGACAGGGGGTGGGAGACCCAGTACTTC. Translating gives CASSQRDRGWETQYF. The chain uses TRBV11-3 and TRBJ2-5; TRBD1 matches 11 bases. Per germline, CDR1 SGHNT and CDR2 YENEEA. V trimming: 5 bases; J trimming: 5 bases; junction bases outside the gene matches: 7. The CDR3 is 15 residues long.

This clonotype showed up just a few times. The genes are TRBV5-4 and TRBJ1-1; D is uncertain. Germline CDR1 is SGHNT and CDR2 is YYREEE (reference sequence). V was shortened by 5 bases and J by 0 bases, with 8 bases between the two germline ends. This CDR3 has 13 amino acids. The chain's CDR3 is CASRLDLNTEAFF. CDR3 DNA: TGTGCCAGCAGGCTAGATCTGAACACTGAAGCTTTCTTT.

Many counts were recorded for this clonotype. The chain is built from TRBV20-1 and TRBJ2-3; D not resolved. The CDR3 covers 13 residues. The germline CDR1 and CDR2 sequences are DFQATT and SNEGSKA (reference sequence). Trimming removed 1 base at V and 5 bases at J, with 10 bases between. DNA of the CDR3: TGCAGTGCTAGAGGTCGTGCGAAAGATACGCAGTATTTT. It translates to CSARGRAKDTQYF.

This clonotype showed up many times. V gene TRBV7-6 combines with J gene TRBJ1-6; no definite D call. The germline gives CDR1 SGHVS, CDR2 FNYEAQ. The CDR3 is 13 amino acids. Trimming pared 6 bases from V and 7 bases from J, leaving 10 bases between. The CDR3 sequence is CASRKDGNSPLHF. CDR3 DNA: TGTGCCAGCAGAAAAGACGGGAATTCACCCCTCCACTTT.

This clonotype was seen at least ten times. The chain links TRBV27 to TRBJ2-1; weak D call: TRBD2 (6 bases). The germline CDR1 and CDR2 sequences are MNHEY and SMNVEV (reference sequence). V lost 4 bases, J lost 2 bases, and 12 bases lay in between. The CDR3 is made up of 15 amino acids. The CDR3 is CASSWVGGTYNEQFF. As DNA, the CDR3 is TGTGCCAGCAGTTGGGTTGGAGGGACCTACAATGAGCAGTTCTTC.

In its sample, this clonotype was seen many times. The V call is TRBV12-3 or TRBV12-4, the J call TRBJ1-4; D gene unclear. Trimming left V 3 bases short and J 6 bases short, with 8 bases between. This CDR3 comprises 13 residues. The CDR3 DNA is TGTGCCAGCAGTTTTATGCGAGATGAAAAACTGTTTTTT. It codes for CASSFMRDEKLFF.

Concerning this clonotype itself: A much bigger clone sits one base away, suggesting this may be a read error. The CDR3 is CASIRIGSYEQYF. The CDR3 region has the DNA TGTGCCAGCATAAGGATCGGGAGCTACGAGCAGTACTTC. The J gene is TRBJ2-7, the V gene TRBV28; possibly TRBD2 for D (6 bases). The germline V and J ends were trimmed by 7 bases and 3 bases, with 13 bases remaining between them. The CDR3 has 13 amino acids. Germline V gene lookup returns CDR1 MDHEN and CDR2 SYDVKM. Complete variable domain (other parts from reference TRBV28 and TRBJ2-7): DVKVTQSSRYLVKRTGEKVFLECVQDMDHENMFWYRQDPGLGLRLIYFSYDVKMKEKGDIPEGYSVSREKKERFSLILESASTNQTSMYLCASIRIGSYEQYFGPGTRLTVT.

This clonotype has only a few counts. The chain carries TRBV5-6 and TRBJ2-1; 10 bases map to TRBD1. In germline, CDR1 is SGHDT, CDR2 YYEEEE. The CDR3 extends over 15 amino acids. V dropped 3 bases and J dropped 5; count of bases not matched to a gene: 5. The CDR3 here is CASSYRDRGDNEQFF. The CDR3 DNA reads TGTGCCAGCAGCTACCGGGACAGGGGTGACAATGAGCAGTTCTTC.

Many counts were recorded for this clonotype. This chain connects TRBV7-8 to TRBJ1-1; D uncertain. CDR3 length equals 11 residues. The germline V and J ends were trimmed by 4 bases and 10 bases, with 10 bases remaining between them. From germline, CDR1 is SGHVS and CDR2 FQNEAQ. CDR3 nucleotides: TGTGCCAGCAGCTCCGGGTTTGGAGCTTTCTTT. Translation gives CASSSGFGAFF.

Turning to this clonotype: A much larger clonotype is one base distant, so this may be a read error. The chain links TRBV27 to TRBJ1-1; D is unclear. The germline V gene has CDR1 MNHEY and CDR2 SMNVEV (reference sequence). CDR3 length: 14 residues. V was pared by 4 bases and J by 5 bases, with 14 bases between. The CDR3 spells CASSSMGRGTEAFF. In DNA form, the CDR3 reads TGTGCCAGCAGTTCAATGGGCCGGGGAACTGAAGCTTTCTTT.

Many counts were recorded for this clonotype. The V gene is TRBV28, the J gene TRBJ2-7, with 9 bases matching TRBD2. The CDR3 totals 15 residues. The germline gives CDR1 MDHEN, CDR2 SYDVKM. J lost 4 bases, V lost 6 bases, and 10 bases had no gene match. The CDR3 DNA reads as TGTGCCAGCAGCCTAACCGGGACTAGCTTTTACGAGCAGTACTTC. Translation gives CASSLTGTSFYEQYF.

This clonotype was counted only a few times. One base away lies a much larger clone, so this may be a sequencing read error. The V and J genes are TRBV25-1 and TRBJ2-1, with D maybe TRBD2 (6 bases). This CDR3 comprises 17 residues. Germline CDR1 and CDR2: MGHDK and SYGVNS. The CDR3, as DNA: TGTGCCAGCAGTGAAGGAGGAGGGCAGGGCATCGTCAATGTGCAGTTCTTC. Its translation: CASSEGGGQGIVNVQFF.

The chain couples TRBV12-3 or TRBV12-4 to TRBJ2-2, with a weak D call TRBD1 (6 bases). This CDR3 has 15 residues. V was pared by 3 bases and J by 0 bases, with 8 bases between. The CDR3 region is CASSLRQANTGELFF. CDR3 nucleotide sequence: TGTGCCAGCAGTTTGCGACAGGCGAACACCGGGGAGCTGTTTTTT.

There are a few counts of this clonotype. This chain joins TRBV6-1 and TRBJ2-3, with 8 bases aligning to TRBD2. From germline, CDR1 is MNHNS and CDR2 SASEGT. The CDR3 runs 15 residues. V gave up 6 bases and J gave up 6 bases; unmatched junction bases: 11. CDR3 nucleotides: TGTGCCAGCAGCAAAGGAGCAGCGGGAGAGGATACGCAGTATTTT. Encoded protein: CASSKGAAGEDTQYF.

The chain uses TRBV4-1 and TRBJ2-2; TRBD1 matches at 9 bases. Losses at the gene ends were 5 bases for V and 6 bases for J; bases not matched to a gene: 7. This CDR3 has 15 amino acids. CDR1 MGHRA and CDR2 YSYEKL come from the germline V gene. CDR3 residues: CASSNPGQGSGELFF. CDR3 nucleotides: TGCGCCAGCAGCAATCCGGGACAGGGTTCCGGGGAGCTGTTTTTT.

This clonotype came up a few times. J is TRBJ1-5 and V is TRBV13; D not resolved. The V gene lost 8 bases and the J gene lost 1 base, with 9 bases spanning the gap. The germline gives CDR1 PRHDT, CDR2 FYEKMQ (reference sequence). CDR3 length equals 13 residues. The CDR3 loop reads CASSGGSNQPQHF. The CDR3 nucleotides read TGTGCCAGCTCGGGAGGCAGCAATCAGCCCCAGCATTTT.

The chain couples TRBV19 to TRBJ2-7, with TRBD2 matching 11 bases. The J call may not be correct, given that the DNA end is closer to TRBJ2-1. There are 15 residues in the CDR3. Germline V gene data show CDR1 as LNHDA and CDR2 as SQIVND (reference sequence). The DNA for the CDR3 is TGTGCCAGTAGTATCGTGGCTAGCGGGAGGAATGAGCAGTTCTTC. Encoded protein: CASSIVASGRNEQFF.

The rearrangement links TRBV7-9 to TRBJ2-1, with 8 bases matching TRBD2. CDR3 size: 14 residues. The germline V gene has CDR1 SEHNR and CDR2 FQNEAQ (reference sequence). The junction had 9 bases not matched to a gene; V was cut back by 5 bases and J by 9 bases. CDR3 bases: TGTGCCAGCAGCCCAACCGGGACTAGAAGTGAGCAGTTCTTC. It yields the protein CASSPTGTRSEQFF.

This clonotype was recorded many times. The V and J genes are TRBV28 and TRBJ2-6, with D perhaps TRBD1 (6 bases). In germline, CDR1 is MDHEN, CDR2 SYDVKM. CDR3 length equals 16 residues. V lost 7 bases to trimming and J lost 0 bases, with 13 bases between them. The CDR3 region has the DNA TGTGCCAGCACCGCAATAGGGGGCTCTGGGGCCAACGTCCTGACTTTC. Its protein product is CASTAIGGSGANVLTF.

This clonotype was detected many times. The chain is built from TRBV27 and TRBJ2-5, with a tentative D call TRBD2 (6 bases). This CDR3 region has 15 residues. V lost 4 bases to trimming and J lost 5 bases, with 17 bases between them. Germline V gene sequence: CDR1 MNHEY, CDR2 SMNVEV (reference sequence). The CDR3 DNA reads as TGTGCCAGCAGTTACAGCACCGGGAGAGGGGAGACCCAGTACTTC. Residues: CASSYSTGRGETQYF.

The J gene is TRBJ2-3, the V gene TRBV18, with D uncertain. This CDR3 comprises 15 residues. Germline V lookup: CDR1 KGHSH, CDR2 LQKENI. V lost 2 bases to trimming and J lost 4 bases, with 13 bases between them. The CDR3 reads CASSPGLAEADTQYF. The CDR3 DNA reads as TGTGCCAGCTCACCAGGCCTTGCCGAGGCAGATACGCAGTATTTT.

This clonotype was observed at least ten times. One junction end does not reproduce the germline sequence, and a read error may be involved. The chain couples TRBV19 to TRBJ2-1; weak D call: TRBD1 (5 bases). The CDR3 spans 16 residues. Germline V gives CDR1 LNHDA, CDR2 SQIVND (reference sequence). The CDR3 coding sequence is TGTGCCAGTAGTATAGAGCCACCAGGGTGGTACAACGAGCAGTTCTTC. Its protein is CASSIEPPGWYNEQFF.

This clonotype has at least ten counts. The rearrangement links TRBV5-6 to TRBJ2-7; a weak D match, TRBD1 (6 bases). From germline, CDR1 is SGHDT and CDR2 YYEEEE. The CDR3 length is 15 residues. V shed 5 bases and J shed 3 bases, with 18 bases lying between them. CDR3 loop: CASSQDRNPRYEQYF. The DNA of the CDR3 is TGTGCCAGCAGTCAAGACAGGAACCCCCGCTACGAGCAGTACTTC.

Ten or more counts support this clonotype. CDR3: CSARDLRTSGRPYEQYF. CDR3 sequence (DNA): TGCAGTGCTAGAGACCTCCGGACTAGCGGGAGGCCTTACGAGCAGTACTTC. This rearrangement joins TRBV20-1 to TRBJ2-7, with 14 bases lining up with TRBD2. The CDR3 runs to 17 residues. Per the germline V gene, CDR1 is DFQATT and CDR2 is SNEGSKA (reference sequence). V lost 0 bases to trimming and J lost 4 bases; unmatched junction nucleotides: 8.

A few counts support this clonotype. The chain links TRBV5-6 to TRBJ2-1; the match to TRBD2 covers 13 bases. V lost 4 bases, J lost 5 bases, and 3 bases stayed unmatched. Per the germline V gene, CDR1 is SGHDT and CDR2 is YYEEEE. The CDR3 has 15 residues. The CDR3 region is CASSPLAGGHNEQFF. The CDR3 region has the DNA TGTGCCAGCAGCCCACTAGCGGGAGGGCACAATGAGCAGTTCTTC.

This sequence joins TRBV9 and TRBJ2-2; the D is unclear. The CDR3 totals 14 residues. The germline V gene encodes CDR1 SGDLS and CDR2 YYNGEE. V lost 0 bases, J lost 5 bases, and 8 bases lay in between. CDR3 residues: CASSVDGETGELFF. CDR3 nucleotide sequence: TGTGCCAGCAGCGTAGATGGTGAGACCGGGGAGCTGTTTTTT.

This clonotype was found many times. This rearrangement joins TRBV20-1 to TRBJ1-1; D is perhaps TRBD1 (5 bases). Trimming pared 3 bases from V and 3 bases from J, leaving 11 bases between. Germline V CDR1 and CDR2: DFQATT, SNEGSKA (reference sequence). The CDR3 consists of 13 residues. CDR3 in DNA: TGCAGTGCTAGCCTCCGGGGGGACACTGAAGCTTTCTTT. As protein: CSASLRGDTEAFF.

This clonotype was seen once. The chain employs TRBV14 and TRBJ2-3; 12 positions agree with TRBD2. CDR1 and CDR2 from the germline V gene are SGHDN and FVKESK. This CDR3 has 16 amino acids. With 8 bases clipped from V and 2 bases from J, the junction kept 8 bases outside the gene matches. CDR3 sequence (DNA): TGTGCCAGCGGAAGTCTAGCGGGAGGGCCCACAGATACGCAGTATTTT. Translated: CASGSLAGGPTDTQYF.